These 3 T cell receptor beta chains were all obtained from the same sample, sequenced in a study of regulatory T cells in long-lasting Graves disease. Libraries of TCR beta came from iRepertoire HTBI primers plus Arm-PCR of CDR3 regions. TCRdb recomputed calls from the multiplex PCR reads with MiXCR, one row per CDR3 protein. The sample holds 550,000 to 700,000 distinct CDR3 sequences, about 16% seen once. Time point here: newly diagnosed GD, antithyroid drugs for less than 3 months. RNA from PBMCs was the source of the TCR library. Another study also made use of these data, one on T cells in Graves' hyperthyroidism and ophthalmopathy.

This specimen consisted of peripheral blood mononuclear cells (PBMCs), obtained at new diagnosis, from a patient treated with antithyroid drugs. Receptor source: a man aged 18 to 29 with Graves disease.

On this clonotype: A read error is the likely source, as a far larger clone sits one nucleotide away. This chain uses TRBV27 with TRBJ2-7; TRBD1 matches 7 bases. V lost 5 bases to trimming and J lost 5 bases; unmatched junction nucleotides: 9. Germline CDR1 reads MNHEY; CDR2 reads SMNVEV (reference sequence). CDR3 length: 14 amino acids. CDR3: CASSERTGFNEQYF. DNA for the CDR3: TGTGCCAGCAGTGAGCGGACAGGCTTCAACGAGCAGTACTTC.

CDR3 sequence (DNA): TGTGCCAGCAGCTCATACAGGGGTGGACGAATGAACACTGAAGCTTTCTTT. Translated, it gives CASSSYRGGRMNTEAFF. The V gene is TRBV5-4, the J gene TRBJ1-1; 7 positions match TRBD1. The germline gives CDR1 SGHNT, CDR2 YYREEE (reference sequence). The CDR3 runs 17 residues. V lost 3 bases to trimming and J lost 0 bases; unmatched junction nucleotides: 11.

This chain connects TRBV9 to TRBJ2-1; 11 nucleotides match TRBD2. The CDR3 contains 16 residues. Germline CDR1 reads SGDLS; CDR2 reads YYNGEE. V was pared by 0 bases and J by 9 bases, with 8 bases of the junction left unmatched. The CDR3 coding sequence is TGTGCCAGCAGCGTAGCATTAGCGGGAGGGCCGGGTGAGCAGTTCTTC. It translates to CASSVALAGGPGEQFF.